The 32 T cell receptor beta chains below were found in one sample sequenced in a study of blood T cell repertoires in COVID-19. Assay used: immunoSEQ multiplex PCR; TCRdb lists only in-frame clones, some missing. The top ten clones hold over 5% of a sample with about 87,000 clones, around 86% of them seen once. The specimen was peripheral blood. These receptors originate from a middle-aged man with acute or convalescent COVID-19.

Written as DNA, the CDR3 is TGTGCCTGGAGACAGGGGGACTACGAGCAGTACTTC. It specifies CAWRQGDYEQYF. The genes are TRBV30 and TRBJ2-7; TRBD1 agrees at 8 bases. Germline values: CDR1 GTSNPN, CDR2 SVGIG (reference sequence). The CDR3 loop spans 12 amino acids. V lost 3 bases to trimming and J lost 3 bases; unmatched junction nucleotides: 1.

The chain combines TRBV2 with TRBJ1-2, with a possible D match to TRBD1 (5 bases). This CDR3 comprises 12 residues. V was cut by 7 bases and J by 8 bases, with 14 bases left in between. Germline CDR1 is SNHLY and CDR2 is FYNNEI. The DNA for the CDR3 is TGTGCCAGCACCGAGGGACTCGGGGGCTACACCTTC. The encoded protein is CASTEGLGGYTF. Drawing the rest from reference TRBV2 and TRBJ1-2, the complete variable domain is EPEVTQTPSHQVTQMGQEVILRCVPISNHLYFYWYRQILGQKVEFLVSFYNNEISEKSEIFDDQFSVERPDGSNFTLKIRSTKLEDSAMYFCASTEGLGGYTFGSGTRLTVV.

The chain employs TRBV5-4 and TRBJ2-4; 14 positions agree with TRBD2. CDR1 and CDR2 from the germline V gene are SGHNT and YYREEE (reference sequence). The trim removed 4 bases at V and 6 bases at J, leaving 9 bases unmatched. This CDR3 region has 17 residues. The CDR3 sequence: CASSQTSGRARGNIQYF. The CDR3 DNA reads TGTGCCAGCAGCCAGACTAGCGGGAGGGCCCGAGGAAACATTCAGTACTTC.

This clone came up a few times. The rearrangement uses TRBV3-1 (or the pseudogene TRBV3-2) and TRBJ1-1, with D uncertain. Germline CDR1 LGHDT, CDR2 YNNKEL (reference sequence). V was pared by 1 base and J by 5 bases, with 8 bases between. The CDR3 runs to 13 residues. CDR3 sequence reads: CASSQGGRTEAFF. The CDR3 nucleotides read TGTGCCAGCAGCCAAGGCGGGAGAACTGAAGCTTTCTTT.

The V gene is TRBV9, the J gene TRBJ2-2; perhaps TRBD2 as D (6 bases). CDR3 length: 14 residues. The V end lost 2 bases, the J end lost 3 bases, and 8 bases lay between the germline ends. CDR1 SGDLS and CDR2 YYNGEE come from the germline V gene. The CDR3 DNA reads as TGTGCCAGCAGCGTTGGGGGGTACACCGGGGAGCTGTTTTTT. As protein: CASSVGGYTGELFF.

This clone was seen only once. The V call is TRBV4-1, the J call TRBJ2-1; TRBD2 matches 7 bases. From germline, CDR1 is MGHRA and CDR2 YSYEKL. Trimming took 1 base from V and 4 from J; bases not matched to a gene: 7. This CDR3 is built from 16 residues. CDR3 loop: CASSQVTFGGYNEQFF. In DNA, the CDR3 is TGCGCCAGCAGCCAAGTGACCTTCGGGGGGTACAATGAGCAGTTCTTC.

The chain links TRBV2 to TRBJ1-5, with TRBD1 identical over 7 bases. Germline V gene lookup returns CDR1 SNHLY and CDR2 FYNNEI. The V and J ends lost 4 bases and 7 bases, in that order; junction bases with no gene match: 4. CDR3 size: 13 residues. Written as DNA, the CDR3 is TGTGCCAGCAGTGGACAGGGCAGGCAGCCCCAGCATTTT. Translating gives CASSGQGRQPQHF. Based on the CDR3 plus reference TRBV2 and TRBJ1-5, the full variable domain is EPEVTQTPSHQVTQMGQEVILRCVPISNHLYFYWYRQILGQKVEFLVSFYNNEISEKSEIFDDQFSVERPDGSNFTLKIRSTKLEDSAMYFCASSGQGRQPQHFGDGTRLSIL.

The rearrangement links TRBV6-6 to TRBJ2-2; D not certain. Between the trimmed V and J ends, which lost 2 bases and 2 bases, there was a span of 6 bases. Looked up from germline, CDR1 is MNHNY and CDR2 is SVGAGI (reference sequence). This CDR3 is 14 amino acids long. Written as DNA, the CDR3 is TGTGCCAGCAGTTACAACAGTAACACCGGGGAGCTGTTTTTT. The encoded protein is CASSYNSNTGELFF.

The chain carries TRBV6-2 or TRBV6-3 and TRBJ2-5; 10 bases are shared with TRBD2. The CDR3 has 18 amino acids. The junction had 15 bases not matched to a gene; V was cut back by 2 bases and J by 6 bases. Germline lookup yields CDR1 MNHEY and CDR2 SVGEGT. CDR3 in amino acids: CASSYPNPASGGAKTQYF. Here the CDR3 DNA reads TGTGCCAGCAGTTACCCAAACCCCGCTAGCGGGGGAGCCAAGACCCAGTACTTC.

This chain's CDR3 is CASSRSRDRIQPQHF. Here the CDR3 DNA reads TGTGCCAGCAGTCGCTCCCGGGACAGGATTCAGCCCCAGCATTTT. The V gene is TRBV6-5, the J gene TRBJ1-5; 8 bases line up with TRBD1. The CDR3 length is 15 residues. The germline V gene encodes CDR1 MNHEY and CDR2 SVGAGI. The V segment lost 5 bases and the J segment 6 bases; nucleotides outside the gene matches: 9.

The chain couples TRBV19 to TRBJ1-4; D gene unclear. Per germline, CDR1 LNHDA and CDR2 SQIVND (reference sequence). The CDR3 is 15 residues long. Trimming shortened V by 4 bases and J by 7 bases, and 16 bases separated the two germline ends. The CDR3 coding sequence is TGTGCCAGTAGTACCCTAGGCCTCGAGGGTGAAAAACTGTTTTTT. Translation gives CASSTLGLEGEKLFF. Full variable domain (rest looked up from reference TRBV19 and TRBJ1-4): DGGITQSPKYLFRKEGQNVTLSCEQNLNHDAMYWYRQDPGQGLRLIYYSQIVNDFQKGDIAEGYSVSREKKESFPLTVTSAQKNPTAFYLCASSTLGLEGEKLFFGSGTQLSVL.

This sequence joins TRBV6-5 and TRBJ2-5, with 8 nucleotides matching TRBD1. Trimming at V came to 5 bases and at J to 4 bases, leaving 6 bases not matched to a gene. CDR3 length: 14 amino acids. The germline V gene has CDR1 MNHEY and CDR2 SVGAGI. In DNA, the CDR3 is TGTGCCAGCAGTCGCGGACAGGGCGGAGAGACCCAGTACTTC. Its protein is CASSRGQGGETQYF.

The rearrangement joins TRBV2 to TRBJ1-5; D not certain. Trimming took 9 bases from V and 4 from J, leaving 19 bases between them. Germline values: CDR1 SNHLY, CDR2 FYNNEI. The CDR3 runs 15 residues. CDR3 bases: TGTGCCAGTGACTGGGGTGGTCCGGGGAATCAGCCCCAGCATTTT. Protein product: CASDWGGPGNQPQHF.

In DNA form, the CDR3 reads TGTGCCAGCAGCTATTTTAAGACAGACACTGAAGCTTTCTTT. Translation: CASSYFKTDTEAFF. This sequence joins TRBV6-2 or TRBV6-3 and TRBJ1-1; tentatively, D is TRBD1 (5 bases). V was trimmed by 6 bases and J by 3 bases, leaving 14 bases between them. Germline V CDR1 and CDR2: MNHEY, SVGEGT. The CDR3 is 14 amino acids.

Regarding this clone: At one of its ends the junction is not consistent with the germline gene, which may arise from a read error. CDR3 sequence (DNA): TGTGCTAGCAGCTTAGCGAGTCCCCCACACGGGACAGGGCTTTACGAGCAGTACTTC. This translates into CASSLASPPHGTGLYEQYF. This rearrangement joins TRBV7-7 to TRBJ2-7; the match to TRBD1 covers 9 bases. From germline, CDR1 is SSHAT and CDR2 FNYEAQ (reference sequence). CDR3 length equals 19 residues.

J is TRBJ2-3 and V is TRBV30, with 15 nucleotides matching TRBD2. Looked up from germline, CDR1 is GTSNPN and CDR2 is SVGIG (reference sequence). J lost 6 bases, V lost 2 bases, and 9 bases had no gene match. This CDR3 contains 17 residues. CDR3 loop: CAWSSPGTSGGLDTQYF. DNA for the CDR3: TGTGCCTGGAGTTCACCCGGGACTAGCGGGGGGTTGGATACGCAGTATTTT.

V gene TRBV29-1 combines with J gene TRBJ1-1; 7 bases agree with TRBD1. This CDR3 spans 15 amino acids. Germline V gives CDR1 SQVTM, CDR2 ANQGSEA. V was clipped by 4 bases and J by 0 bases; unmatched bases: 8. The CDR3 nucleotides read TGCAGCGTTGCCAAAACAGGGGTAATGAACACTGAAGCTTTCTTT. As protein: CSVAKTGVMNTEAFF.

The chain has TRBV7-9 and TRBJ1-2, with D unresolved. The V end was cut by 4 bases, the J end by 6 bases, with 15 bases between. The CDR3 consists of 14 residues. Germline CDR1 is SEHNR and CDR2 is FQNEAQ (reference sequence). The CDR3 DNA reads TGTGCCAGCAGCTCGGACCTCATCGGGGATGGCTACACCTTC. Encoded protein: CASSSDLIGDGYTF.

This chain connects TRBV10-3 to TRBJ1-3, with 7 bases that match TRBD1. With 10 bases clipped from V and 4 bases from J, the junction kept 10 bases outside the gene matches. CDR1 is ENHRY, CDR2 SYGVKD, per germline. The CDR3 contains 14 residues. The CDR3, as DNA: TGTGCCACCGCACTGGACAGGACAGGAAACACCATATATTTT. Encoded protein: CATALDRTGNTIYF.

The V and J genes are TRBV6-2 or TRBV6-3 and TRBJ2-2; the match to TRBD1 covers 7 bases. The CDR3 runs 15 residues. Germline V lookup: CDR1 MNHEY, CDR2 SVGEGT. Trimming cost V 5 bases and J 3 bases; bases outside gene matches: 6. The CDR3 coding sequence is TGTGCCAGCAGTCAGTCGACAGGGCACACCGGGGAGCTGTTTTTT. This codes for CASSQSTGHTGELFF.

The CDR3 nucleotides read TGTGCCAGCAGTTCTCAGGGGGCAGGCGAGCAGTACTTC. Residues: CASSSQGAGEQYF. This chain uses TRBV27 with TRBJ2-7, with 8 bases that match TRBD1. The V and J ends lost 4 bases and 6 bases, in that order; junction bases with no gene match: 5. Germline V lookup: CDR1 MNHEY, CDR2 SMNVEV (reference sequence). CDR3 size: 13 residues.

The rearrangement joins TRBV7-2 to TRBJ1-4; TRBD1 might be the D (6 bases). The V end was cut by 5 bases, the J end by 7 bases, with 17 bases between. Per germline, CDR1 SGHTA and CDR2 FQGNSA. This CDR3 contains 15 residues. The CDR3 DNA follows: TGTGCCAGCAGCCCAGACGGGGGGCACGTTGAAAAACTGTTTTTT. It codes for CASSPDGGHVEKLFF.

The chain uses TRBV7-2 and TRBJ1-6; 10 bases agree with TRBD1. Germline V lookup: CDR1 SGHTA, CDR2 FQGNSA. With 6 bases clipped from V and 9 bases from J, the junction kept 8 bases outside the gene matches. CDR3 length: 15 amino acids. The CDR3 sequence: CASSPSGQGTSPLHF. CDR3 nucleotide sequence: TGTGCCAGCAGTCCCTCGGGACAGGGGACTTCACCCCTCCACTTT. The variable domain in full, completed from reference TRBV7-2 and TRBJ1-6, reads GAGVSQSPSNKVTEKGKDVELRCDPISGHTALYWYRQSLGQGLEFLIYFQGNSAPDKSGLPSDRFSAERTGGSVSTLTIQRTQQEDSAVYLCASSPSGQGTSPLHFGNGTRLTVT.

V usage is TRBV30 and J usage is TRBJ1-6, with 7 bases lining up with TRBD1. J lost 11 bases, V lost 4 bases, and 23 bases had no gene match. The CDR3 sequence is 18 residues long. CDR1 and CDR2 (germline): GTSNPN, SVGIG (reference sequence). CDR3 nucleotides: TGTGCCTGGACTGTTGCGACAGGGCCTATATTCCCAATCGCACCCCTCCACTTT. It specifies CAWTVATGPIFPIAPLHF.

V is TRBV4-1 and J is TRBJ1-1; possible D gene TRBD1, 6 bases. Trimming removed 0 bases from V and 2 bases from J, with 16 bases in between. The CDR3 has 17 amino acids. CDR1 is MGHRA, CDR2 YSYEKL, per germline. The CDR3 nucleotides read TGCGCCAGCAGCCAAGAAACAGGGATGGGTAAAAACACTGAAGCTTTCTTT. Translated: CASSQETGMGKNTEAFF.

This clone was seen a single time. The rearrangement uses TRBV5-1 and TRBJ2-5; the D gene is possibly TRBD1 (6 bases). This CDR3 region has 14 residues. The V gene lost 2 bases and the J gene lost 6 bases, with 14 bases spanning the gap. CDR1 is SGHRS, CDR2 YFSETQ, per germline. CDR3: CASSFTTTGKTQYF. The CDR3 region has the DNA TGCGCCAGCAGCTTCACTACCACAGGGAAGACCCAGTACTTC.

The CDR3 region has the DNA TGCGCCAGCAGTAGGGACAGGGACACTGAAGCTTTCTTT. Translated, it gives CASSRDRDTEAFF. V and J are TRBV10-1 and TRBJ1-1, with TRBD1 matching 9 bases. CDR1 is WNHNN and CDR2 is SYGVQD in the germline V gene (reference sequence). V dropped 5 bases and J dropped 3; count of bases not matched to a gene: 1. This CDR3 comprises 13 residues.

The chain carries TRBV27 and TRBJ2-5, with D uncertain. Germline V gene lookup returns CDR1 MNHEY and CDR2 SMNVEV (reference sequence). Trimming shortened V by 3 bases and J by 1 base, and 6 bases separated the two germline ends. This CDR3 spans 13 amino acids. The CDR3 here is CASSFSSQETQYF. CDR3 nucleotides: TGTGCCAGCAGTTTCTCCTCCCAAGAGACCCAGTACTTC.

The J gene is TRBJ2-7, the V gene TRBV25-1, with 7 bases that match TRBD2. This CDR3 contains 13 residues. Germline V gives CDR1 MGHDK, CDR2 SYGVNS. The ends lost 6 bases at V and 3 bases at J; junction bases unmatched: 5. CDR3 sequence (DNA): TGTGCCAGCAGACCGGGGGGAGACTACGAGCAGTACTTC. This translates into CASRPGGDYEQYF.

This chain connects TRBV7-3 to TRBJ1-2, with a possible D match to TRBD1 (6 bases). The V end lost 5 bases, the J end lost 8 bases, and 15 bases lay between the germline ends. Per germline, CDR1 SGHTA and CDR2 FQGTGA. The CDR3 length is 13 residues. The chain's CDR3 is CASSLSGDGGYTF. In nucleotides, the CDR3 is TGTGCCAGCAGCCTGTCAGGGGACGGGGGCTACACCTTC.

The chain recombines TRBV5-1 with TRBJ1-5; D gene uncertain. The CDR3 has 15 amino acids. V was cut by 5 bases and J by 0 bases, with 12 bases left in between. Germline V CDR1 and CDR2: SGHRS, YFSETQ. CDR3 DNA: TGCGCCAGCAGTATAGACGGGGATAGCAATCAGCCCCAGCATTTT. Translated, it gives CASSIDGDSNQPQHF.

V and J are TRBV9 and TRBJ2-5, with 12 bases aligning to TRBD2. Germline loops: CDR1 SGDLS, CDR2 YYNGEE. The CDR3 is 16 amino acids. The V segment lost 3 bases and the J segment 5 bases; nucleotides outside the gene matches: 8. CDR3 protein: CASSDLLAGGAETQYF. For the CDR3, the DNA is TGTGCCAGCAGCGACCTACTAGCGGGAGGTGCGGAGACCCAGTACTTC. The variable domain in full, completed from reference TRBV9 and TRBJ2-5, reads DSGVTQTPKHLITATGQRVTLRCSPRSGDLSVYWYQQSLDQGLQFLIQYYNGEERAKGNILERFSAQQFPDLHSELNLSSLELGDSALYFCASSDLLAGGAETQYFGPGTRLLVL.